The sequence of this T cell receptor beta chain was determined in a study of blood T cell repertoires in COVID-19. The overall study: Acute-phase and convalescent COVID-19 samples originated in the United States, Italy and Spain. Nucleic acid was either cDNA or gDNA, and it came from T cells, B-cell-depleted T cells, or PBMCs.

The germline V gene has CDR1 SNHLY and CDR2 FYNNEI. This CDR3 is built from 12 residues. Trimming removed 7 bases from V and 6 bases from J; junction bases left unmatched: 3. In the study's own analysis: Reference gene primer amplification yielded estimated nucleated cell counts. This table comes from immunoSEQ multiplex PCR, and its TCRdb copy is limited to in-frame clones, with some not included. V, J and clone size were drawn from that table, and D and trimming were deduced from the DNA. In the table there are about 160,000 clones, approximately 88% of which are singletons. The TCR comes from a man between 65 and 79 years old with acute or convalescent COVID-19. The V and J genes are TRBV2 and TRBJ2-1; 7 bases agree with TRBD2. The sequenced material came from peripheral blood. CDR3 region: CASILASNEQFF. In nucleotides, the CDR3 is TGTGCCAGCATACTAGCGTCCAATGAGCAGTTCTTC. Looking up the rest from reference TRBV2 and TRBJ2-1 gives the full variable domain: EPEVTQTPSHQVTQMGQEVILRCVPISNHLYFYWYRQILGQKVEFLVSFYNNEISEKSEIFDDQFSVERPDGSNFTLKIRSTKLEDSAMYFCASILASNEQFFGPGTRLTVL.